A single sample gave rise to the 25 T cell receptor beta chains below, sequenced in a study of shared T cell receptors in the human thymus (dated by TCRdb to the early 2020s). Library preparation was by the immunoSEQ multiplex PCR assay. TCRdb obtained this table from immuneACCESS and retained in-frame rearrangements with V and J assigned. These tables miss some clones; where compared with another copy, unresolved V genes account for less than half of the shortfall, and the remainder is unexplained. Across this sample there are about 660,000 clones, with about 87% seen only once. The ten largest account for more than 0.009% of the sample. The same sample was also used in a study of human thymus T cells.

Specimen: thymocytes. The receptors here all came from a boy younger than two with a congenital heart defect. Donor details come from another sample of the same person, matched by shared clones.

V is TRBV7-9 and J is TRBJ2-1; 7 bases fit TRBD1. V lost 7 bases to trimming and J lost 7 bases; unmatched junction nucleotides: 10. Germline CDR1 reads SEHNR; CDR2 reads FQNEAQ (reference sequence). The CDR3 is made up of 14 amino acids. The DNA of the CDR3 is TGTGCCAGCACCAGGACAGGTCCAGGTAATGAGCAGTTCTTC. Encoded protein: CASTRTGPGNEQFF.

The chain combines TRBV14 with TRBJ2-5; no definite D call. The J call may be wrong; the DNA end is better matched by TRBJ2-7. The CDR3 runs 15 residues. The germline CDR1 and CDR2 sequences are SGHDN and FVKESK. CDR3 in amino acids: CASSQTVAGPYEQYF. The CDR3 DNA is TGTGCCAGCAGCCAAACGGTCGCAGGCCCCTACGAGCAGTACTTC.

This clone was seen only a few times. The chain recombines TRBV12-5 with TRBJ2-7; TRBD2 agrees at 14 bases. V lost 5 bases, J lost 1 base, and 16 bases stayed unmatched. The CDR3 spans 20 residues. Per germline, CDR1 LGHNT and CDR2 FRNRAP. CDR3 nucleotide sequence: TGTGCTAGTGGTCCCTTACCGGGACTAGCGGGAGAATTAGGGTCCTACGAGCAGTACTTC. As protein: CASGPLPGLAGELGSYEQYF.

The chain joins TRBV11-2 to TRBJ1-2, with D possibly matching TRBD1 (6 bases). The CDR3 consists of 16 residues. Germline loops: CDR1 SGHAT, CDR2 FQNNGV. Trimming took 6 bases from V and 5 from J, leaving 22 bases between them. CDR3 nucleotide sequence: TGTGCCAGCAGTACTGGACAGACGGCGGGCCCTTATGGCTACACCTTC. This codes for CASSTGQTAGPYGYTF.

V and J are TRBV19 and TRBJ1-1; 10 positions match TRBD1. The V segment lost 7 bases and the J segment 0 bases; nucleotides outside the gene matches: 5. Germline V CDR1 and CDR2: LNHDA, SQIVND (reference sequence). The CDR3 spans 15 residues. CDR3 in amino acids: CASTPGTGVNTEAFF. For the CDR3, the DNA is TGTGCCAGTACCCCCGGGACAGGGGTGAACACTGAAGCTTTCTTT.

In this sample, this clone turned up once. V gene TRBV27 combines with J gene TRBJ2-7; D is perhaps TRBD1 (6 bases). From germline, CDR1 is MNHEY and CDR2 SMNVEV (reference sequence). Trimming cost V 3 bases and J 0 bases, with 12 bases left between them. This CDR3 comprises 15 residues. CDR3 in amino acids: CASSFTTGHSYEQYF. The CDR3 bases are TGTGCCAGCAGTTTCACGACAGGCCACTCCTACGAGCAGTACTTC.

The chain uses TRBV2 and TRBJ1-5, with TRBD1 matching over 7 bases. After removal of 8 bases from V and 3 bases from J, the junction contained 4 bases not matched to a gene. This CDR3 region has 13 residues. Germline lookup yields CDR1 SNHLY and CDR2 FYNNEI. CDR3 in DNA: TGTGCCAGCCGAACAGGGGACAATCAGCCCCAGCATTTT. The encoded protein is CASRTGDNQPQHF.

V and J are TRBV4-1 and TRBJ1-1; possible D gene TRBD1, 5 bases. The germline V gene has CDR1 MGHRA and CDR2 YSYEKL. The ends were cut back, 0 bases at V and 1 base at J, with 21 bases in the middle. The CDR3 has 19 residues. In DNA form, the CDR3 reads TGCGCCAGCAGCCAAGATCTACTATCCGGGGGATGGAAGAACACTGAAGCTTTCTTT. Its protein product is CASSQDLLSGGWKNTEAFF.

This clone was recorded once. The DNA of the CDR3 is TGTGCCAGCAGCTCCGTATACAATGAGCAGTTCTTC. Its protein is CASSSVYNEQFF. The chain joins TRBV7-2 to TRBJ2-1, with D hard to call. CDR1 and CDR2 (germline): SGHTA, FQGNSA. There are 12 residues in the CDR3. Deletions cut 4 bases from V and 4 bases from J, with 5 bases between.

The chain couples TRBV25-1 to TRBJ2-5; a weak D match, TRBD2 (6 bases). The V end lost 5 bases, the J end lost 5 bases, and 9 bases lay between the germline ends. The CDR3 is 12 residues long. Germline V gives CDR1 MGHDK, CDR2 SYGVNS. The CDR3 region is CASSRGEETQYF. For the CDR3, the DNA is TGTGCCAGCAGTCGCGGGGAGGAGACCCAGTACTTC.

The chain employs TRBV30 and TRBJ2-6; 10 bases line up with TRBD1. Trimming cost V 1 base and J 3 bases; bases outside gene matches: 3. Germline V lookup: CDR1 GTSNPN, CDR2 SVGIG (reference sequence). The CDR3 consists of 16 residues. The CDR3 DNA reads TGTGCCTGGAGTGAGACAGGGGGCCTTGGGGCCAACGTCCTGACTTTC. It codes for CAWSETGGLGANVLTF.

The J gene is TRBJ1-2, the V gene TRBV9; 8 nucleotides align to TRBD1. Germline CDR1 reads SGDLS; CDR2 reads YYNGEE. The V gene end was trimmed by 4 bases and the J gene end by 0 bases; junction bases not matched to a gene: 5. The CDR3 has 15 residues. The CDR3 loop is CASSPQGATNYGYTF. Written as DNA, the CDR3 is TGTGCCAGCAGCCCCCAGGGGGCTACTAACTATGGCTACACCTTC.

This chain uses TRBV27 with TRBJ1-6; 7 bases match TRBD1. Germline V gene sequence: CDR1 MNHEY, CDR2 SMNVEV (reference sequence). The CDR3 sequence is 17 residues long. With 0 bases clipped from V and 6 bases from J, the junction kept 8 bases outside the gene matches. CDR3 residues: CASSLSGRDRVNSPLHF. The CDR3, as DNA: TGTGCCAGCAGTTTATCGGGGCGAGACAGGGTTAATTCACCCCTCCACTTT.

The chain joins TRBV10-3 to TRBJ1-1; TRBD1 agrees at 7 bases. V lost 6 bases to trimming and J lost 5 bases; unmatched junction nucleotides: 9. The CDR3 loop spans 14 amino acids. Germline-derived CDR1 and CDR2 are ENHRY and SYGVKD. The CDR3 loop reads CAIRPQGKMTEAFF. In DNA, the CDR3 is TGTGCCATCAGGCCACAGGGGAAAATGACTGAAGCTTTCTTT.

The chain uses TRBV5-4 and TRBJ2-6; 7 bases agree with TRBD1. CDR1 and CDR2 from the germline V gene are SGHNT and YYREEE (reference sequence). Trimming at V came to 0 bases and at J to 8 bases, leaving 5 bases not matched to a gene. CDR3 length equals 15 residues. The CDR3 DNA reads TGTGCCAGCAGCTTGGAAGGGGGCGAGTCCAACGTCCTGACTTTC. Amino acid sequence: CASSLEGGESNVLTF.

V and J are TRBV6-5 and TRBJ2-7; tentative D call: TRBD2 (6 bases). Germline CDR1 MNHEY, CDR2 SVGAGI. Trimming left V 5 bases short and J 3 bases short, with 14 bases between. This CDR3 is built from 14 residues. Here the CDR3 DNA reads TGTGCCAGCAGTCCGATCGGGGGAGGCTACGAGCAGTACTTC. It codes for CASSPIGGGYEQYF.

CDR3 protein: CASSFAGSTDTQYF. DNA of the CDR3: TGTGCCAGCAGCTTCGCAGGGAGCACAGATACGCAGTATTTT. The chain joins TRBV11-3 to TRBJ2-3; a possible D gene is TRBD1 (5 bases). CDR3 length: 14 residues. The V end was cut by 3 bases, the J end by 0 bases, with 7 bases between. Germline CDR1 and CDR2: SGHNT and YENEEA.

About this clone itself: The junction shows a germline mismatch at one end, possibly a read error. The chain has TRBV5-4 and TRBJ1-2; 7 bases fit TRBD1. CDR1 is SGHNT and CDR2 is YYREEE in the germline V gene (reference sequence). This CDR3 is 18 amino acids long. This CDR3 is CASSPGAGQKLGGNGYPF. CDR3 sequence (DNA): TGTGCCAGCAGCCCGGGGGCGGGACAGAAGCTAGGAGGCAATGGCTACCCCTTC.

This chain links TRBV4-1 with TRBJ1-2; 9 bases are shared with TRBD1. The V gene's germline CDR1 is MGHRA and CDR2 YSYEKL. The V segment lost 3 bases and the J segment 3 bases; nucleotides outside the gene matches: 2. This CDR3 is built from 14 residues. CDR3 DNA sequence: TGCGCCAGCAGCCACACAGGGGGCGACTATGGCTACACCTTC. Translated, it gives CASSHTGGDYGYTF.

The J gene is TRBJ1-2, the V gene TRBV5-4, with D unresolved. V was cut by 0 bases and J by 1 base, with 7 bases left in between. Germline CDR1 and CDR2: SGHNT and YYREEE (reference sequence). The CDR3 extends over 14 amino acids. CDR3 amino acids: CASSLVTDNYGYTF. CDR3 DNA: TGTGCCAGCAGCTTGGTTACAGATAACTATGGCTACACCTTC.

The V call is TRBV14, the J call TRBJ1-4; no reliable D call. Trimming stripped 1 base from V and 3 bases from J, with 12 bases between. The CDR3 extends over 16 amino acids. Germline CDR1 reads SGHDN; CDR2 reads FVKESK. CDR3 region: CASSQVKPEANEKLFF. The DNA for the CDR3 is TGTGCCAGCAGCCAAGTGAAGCCAGAGGCTAATGAAAAACTGTTTTTT.

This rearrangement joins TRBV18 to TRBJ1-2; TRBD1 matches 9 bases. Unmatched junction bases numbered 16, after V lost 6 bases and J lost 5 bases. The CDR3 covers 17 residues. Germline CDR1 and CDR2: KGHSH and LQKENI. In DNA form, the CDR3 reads TGTGCCAGCTCGACCCGGGACAGGGACGACCTTGGGTATGGCTACACCTTC. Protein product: CASSTRDRDDLGYGYTF.

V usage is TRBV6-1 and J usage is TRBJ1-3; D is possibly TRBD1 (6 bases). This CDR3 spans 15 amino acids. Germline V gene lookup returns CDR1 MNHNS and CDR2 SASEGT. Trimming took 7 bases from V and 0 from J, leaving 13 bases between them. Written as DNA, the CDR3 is TGTGCCAGCATAAGAACAGGGTCCTCTGGAAACACCATATATTTT. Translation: CASIRTGSSGNTIYF.

This CDR3 reads CASSPPPPGGTTNEKLFF. In nucleotides, the CDR3 is TGCGCCAGCAGCCCTCCCCCGCCAGGGGGCACAACTAATGAAAAACTGTTTTTT. V and J are TRBV4-1 and TRBJ1-4; 8 nucleotides line up with TRBD1. V gave up 4 bases and J gave up 0 bases; unmatched junction bases: 10. This CDR3 has 18 residues. CDR1 and CDR2 (germline): MGHRA, YSYEKL.

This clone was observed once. The CDR3 bases are TGTGCCAGCTCACCACCGATGGTTAGACGGGTCGGGGAGCTGTTTTTT. Translation: CASSPPMVRRVGELFF. The chain uses TRBV18 and TRBJ2-2; the D is unclear. Germline V gene lookup returns CDR1 KGHSH and CDR2 LQKENI. CDR3 length: 16 amino acids. Trimming cost V 0 bases and J 7 bases, with 15 bases left between them.